These 23 T cell receptor beta chains originate from one sample sequenced in a study of blood T cell repertoires in COVID-19. Assay: immunoSEQ multiplex PCR; the TCRdb copy retains only in-frame clones and omits some. The data hold roughly 310,000 clones, with 75% to 90% observed a single time. The sample comprised peripheral blood. The receptors stem from a woman aged 25 to 39 with COVID-19, enrolled during active disease.

This clone has just one count. V gene TRBV3-1 (or the pseudogene TRBV3-2) combines with J gene TRBJ1-2, with 12 bases fitting TRBD1. The trim removed 3 bases at V and 5 bases at J, leaving 10 bases unmatched. Germline V lookup: CDR1 LGHDT, CDR2 YNNKEL (reference sequence). This CDR3 has 17 amino acids. The DNA for the CDR3 is TGTGCCAGCAGCCAGGGGACAGGGGGCGGAATAGGTTATGGCTACACCTTC. This translates into CASSQGTGGGIGYGYTF.

The chain couples TRBV24-1 to TRBJ2-7; 11 nucleotides agree with TRBD1. CDR3 size: 14 residues. After removal of 3 bases from V and 9 bases from J, the junction contained 6 bases not matched to a gene. Germline assignment: CDR1 KGHDR and CDR2 SFDVKD. CDR3 DNA: TGTGCCACCAGTGATCCCGGACAGGGGGCTGGGCAGTACTTC. Its protein product is CATSDPGQGAGQYF.

The chain carries TRBV5-1 and TRBJ1-2; 8 nucleotides align to TRBD1. The V segment lost 7 bases and the J segment 13 bases; nucleotides outside the gene matches: 12. This CDR3 has 12 residues. Germline-derived CDR1 and CDR2 are SGHRS and YFSETQ. CDR3 DNA: TGCGCCAGCCGCACGGACAGGGAGGGGCCCACCTTC. It yields the protein CASRTDREGPTF.

This clone was counted once. This chain joins TRBV6-5 and TRBJ1-1; 8 nucleotides line up with TRBD1. V trimming: 2 bases; J trimming: 6 bases; junction bases outside the gene matches: 2. CDR3 length: 13 residues. From germline, CDR1 is MNHEY and CDR2 SVGAGI. The CDR3 bases are TGTGCCAGCAGTTACCAGGACAGGGCTGAAGCTTTCTTT. Translation gives CASSYQDRAEAFF.

This clone was counted only a few times. The chain combines TRBV19 with TRBJ2-7, with D unresolved. V lost 6 bases to trimming and J lost 4 bases, with 7 bases between them. CDR3 length equals 11 residues. Germline-derived CDR1 and CDR2 are LNHDA and SQIVND (reference sequence). CDR3 sequence reads: CASSQAYEQYF. CDR3 in DNA: TGTGCCAGTAGCCAGGCGTACGAGCAGTACTTC.

The chain uses TRBV3-1 (or the pseudogene TRBV3-2) and TRBJ2-1; possibly TRBD2 for D (5 bases). V was clipped by 1 base and J by 10 bases, with 14 bases between them. CDR1 and CDR2 from the germline V gene are LGHDT and YNNKEL (reference sequence). The CDR3 contains 14 residues. CDR3 sequence: CASSQAQVGGEQFF. DNA for the CDR3: TGTGCCAGCAGCCAAGCTCAAGTAGGCGGGGAGCAGTTCTTC.

The rearrangement uses TRBV15 and TRBJ2-2, with 11 nucleotides matching TRBD2. This CDR3 is built from 18 residues. In germline, CDR1 is LNHNV, CDR2 YYDKDF (reference sequence). J gave up 3 bases and V 1 base, and 7 bases lay outside the gene matches. CDR3 sequence: CATSRAGLAALDTGELFF. CDR3 coding DNA: TGTGCCACCAGCAGAGCGGGACTAGCGGCCCTAGACACCGGGGAGCTGTTTTTT.

This chain connects TRBV10-3 to TRBJ2-3; possibly TRBD2 for D (6 bases). Germline V lookup: CDR1 ENHRY, CDR2 SYGVKD. The CDR3 consists of 17 residues. Trimming pared 4 bases from V and 1 base from J, leaving 18 bases between. The CDR3 is CAISGSARLGGTDTQYF. CDR3 nucleotides: TGTGCCATCAGTGGGTCCGCCCGACTAGGGGGCACAGATACGCAGTATTTT.

V and J are TRBV2 and TRBJ1-1, with 7 bases aligning to TRBD1. The CDR3 consists of 14 residues. V lost 6 bases, J lost 2 bases, and 6 bases stayed unmatched. Germline CDR1 is SNHLY and CDR2 is FYNNEI. CDR3 loop: CASRGQSTNTEAFF. The CDR3 DNA follows: TGTGCCAGCAGGGGACAGTCGACAAACACTGAAGCTTTCTTT. Drawing the rest from reference TRBV2 and TRBJ1-1, the complete variable domain is EPEVTQTPSHQVTQMGQEVILRCVPISNHLYFYWYRQILGQKVEFLVSFYNNEISEKSEIFDDQFSVERPDGSNFTLKIRSTKLEDSAMYFCASRGQSTNTEAFFGQGTRLTVV.

This clone was detected only once. The V gene is TRBV7-2, the J gene TRBJ1-2; D is possibly TRBD1 (5 bases). In germline, CDR1 is SGHTA, CDR2 FQGNSA. This CDR3 has 14 residues. V lost 1 base, J lost 5 bases, and 11 bases lay in between. CDR3 in DNA: TGTGCCAGCAGCTTAGACCAGGGCTGGTATGGCTACACCTTC. It codes for CASSLDQGWYGYTF.

About this clone: One junction end does not reproduce the germline sequence, and a read error may be involved. V and J are TRBV19 and TRBJ2-6; tentative D call: TRBD1 (5 bases). This CDR3 region has 17 residues. Germline V lookup: CDR1 LNHDA, CDR2 SQIVND (reference sequence). The CDR3 DNA reads TGTGCCAGTAGTTTGCAGGGTGTACGCGCTGGGTCCAACGTCCTGACTTTC. Translated, it gives CASSLQGVRAGSNVLTF.

The chain combines TRBV3-1 (or the pseudogene TRBV3-2) with TRBJ2-2, with 7 bases matching TRBD2. V dropped 4 bases and J dropped 4; count of bases not matched to a gene: 15. This CDR3 is built from 18 residues. The germline V gene encodes CDR1 LGHDT and CDR2 YNNKEL (reference sequence). The DNA for the CDR3 is TGTGCCAGCAGCCTAGAGGGACTAATACTAGGCGGCACCGGGGAGCTGTTTTTT. Translating it yields CASSLEGLILGGTGELFF.

The chain uses TRBV7-2 and TRBJ2-1; D unclear. Germline assignment: CDR1 SGHTA and CDR2 FQGNSA. Trimming shortened V by 5 bases and J by 8 bases, and 16 bases separated the two germline ends. The length of the CDR3 is 14 residues. CDR3 in DNA: TGTGCCAGCAGCCAACGAGGCAGTTACGATGAGCAGTTCTTC. It specifies CASSQRGSYDEQFF.

The rearrangement links TRBV19 to TRBJ2-1; 11 positions match TRBD2. Trimming removed 4 bases from V and 4 bases from J; junction bases left unmatched: 12. CDR3 size: 18 residues. CDR1 and CDR2 from the germline V gene are LNHDA and SQIVND (reference sequence). CDR3 protein: CASSTIAGGLRDYNEQFF. DNA of the CDR3: TGTGCCAGTAGTACCATAGCGGGAGGGCTGAGAGATTACAATGAGCAGTTCTTC.

The chain is built from TRBV10-3 and TRBJ1-2; 9 nucleotides align to TRBD1. The J segment lost 8 bases and the V segment lost 5 bases, leaving 9 bases of the junction unmatched. Germline V gene data show CDR1 as ENHRY and CDR2 as SYGVKD. This CDR3 has 14 residues. CDR3 sequence: CAISLGDRVGGYTF. The CDR3 DNA reads TGTGCCATCAGTTTAGGGGACAGGGTCGGAGGCTACACCTTC.

J is TRBJ2-5 and V is TRBV5-1; a possible D gene is TRBD1 (5 bases). The CDR3 totals 14 residues. The V end lost 3 bases, the J end lost 5 bases, and 14 bases lay between the germline ends. Germline CDR1 and CDR2: SGHRS and YFSETQ. The CDR3 sequence is CASSSFGHRETQYF. CDR3 DNA: TGCGCCAGCAGCTCATTCGGACACCGGGAGACCCAGTACTTC.

This rearrangement joins TRBV27 to TRBJ2-3, with 14 nucleotides matching TRBD2. J was trimmed by 4 bases and V by 6 bases; bases with no gene match: 3. The germline gives CDR1 MNHEY, CDR2 SMNVEV (reference sequence). The CDR3 sequence is 15 residues long. The CDR3 region has the DNA TGTGCCAGCAGAGGACTAGCGGGAGGAGCAGATACGCAGTATTTT. This sequence encodes CASRGLAGGADTQYF.

The chain has TRBV7-2 and TRBJ1-2, with D unresolved. The V end lost 5 bases, the J end lost 5 bases, and 21 bases lay between the germline ends. In germline, CDR1 is SGHTA, CDR2 FQGNSA. The CDR3 contains 16 residues. The chain's CDR3 is CASSPRPGLELYGYTF. In DNA form, the CDR3 reads TGTGCCAGCAGCCCCCGACCGGGTTTAGAATTGTATGGCTACACCTTC.

The chain recombines TRBV19 with TRBJ2-2; 9 bases are a match to TRBD1. The CDR3 sequence is 16 residues long. The trim removed 6 bases at V and 4 bases at J, leaving 9 bases unmatched. Germline-derived CDR1 and CDR2 are LNHDA and SQIVND (reference sequence). The CDR3 DNA is TGTGCCAGTAGCACAACAGGGGGCGGTTCCACCGGGGAGCTGTTTTTT. Translation: CASSTTGGGSTGELFF.

The chain uses TRBV7-2 and TRBJ1-6, with a possible D match to TRBD1 (5 bases). V shed 5 bases and J shed 5 bases, with 13 bases lying between them. Germline V gene lookup returns CDR1 SGHTA and CDR2 FQGNSA. The CDR3 loop spans 15 amino acids. The CDR3 region has the DNA TGTGCCAGCAGCCCCCTGGGGGGAAATAATTCACCCCTCCACTTT. It specifies CASSPLGGNNSPLHF.

This rearrangement joins TRBV11-2 to TRBJ1-4; 7 nucleotides agree with TRBD1. The junction had 6 bases not matched to a gene; V was cut back by 0 bases and J by 5 bases. CDR3 length: 16 amino acids. Germline values: CDR1 SGHAT, CDR2 FQNNGV. CDR3 nucleotide sequence: TGTGCCAGCAGCTTAGAAAACAGGGGATTGAATGAAAAACTGTTTTTT. Translation: CASSLENRGLNEKLFF.

The rearrangement uses TRBV5-3 and TRBJ2-1; 7 bases are shared with TRBD2. TRBV5-3 is known as an ORF, though its function is uncertain. The CDR3 contains 15 residues. After removal of 1 base from V and 4 bases from J, the junction contained 5 bases not matched to a gene. The CDR3 DNA reads TGTGCCAGAAGCTTGTGCGCGGGAGCATACAATGAGCAGTTCTTC. Encoded protein: CARSLCAGAYNEQFF.

This clone was observed at least ten times. The chain has TRBV15 and TRBJ2-3, with D possibly matching TRBD2 (5 bases). V shed 3 bases and J shed 1 base, with 14 bases lying between them. Germline CDR1 and CDR2: LNHNV and YYDKDF (reference sequence). The CDR3 extends over 16 amino acids. In DNA form, the CDR3 reads TGTGCCACCAGCAGGGACGAGGGCTGGGGCACAGATACGCAGTATTTT. It is translated as CATSRDEGWGTDTQYF.